This T cell receptor beta chain was sequenced during a study of T-cell memory formation after mild COVID-19. Findings and limits, study-wide: CD4+ contracting clones were found mainly in CM and EM, and CD8+ ones in EMRA. Pre-infection memory showed some responding clones, and this suggested that cross-reactive memory joined.

This clonotype was seen ten or more times. Its specificity is not known. 5'RACE, which relied on constant-segment primers, yielded TCR alpha and TCR beta cDNA libraries carrying sample barcodes and UMIs. In TCRdb, the 5' RACE reads were re-called with MiXCR into one record per CDR3 protein. The data show 220,000 or so distinct CDR3 sequences, around 8.8% seen once. V was pared by 3 bases and J by 0 bases, with 6 bases between. The germline gives CDR1 DFQATT, CDR2 SNEGSKA (reference sequence). The CDR3 covers 13 residues. J is TRBJ2-4 and V is TRBV20-1; D is unclear. Sequencing used PBMCs or a T cell subset sorted from them (not recorded which). The TCR was taken from a man aged 18 to 35 who had mild COVID-19 (a few samples of this study predate the infection). Cell type and time point are not known. The CDR3 sequence is CSASDLAKNIQYF. CDR3 DNA sequence: TGCAGTGCTAGTGACCTAGCCAAAAACATTCAGTACTTC.